This T cell receptor beta chain was sequenced in a study of blood T cell repertoires in COVID-19. Study information: Donors in the United States, Italy and Spain gave samples during acute or convalescent COVID-19. PBMCs, B-cell-depleted T cells, or T cells were the source of the cDNA or gDNA that made up the material.

Authors' methods: Reference gene primer amplification in the assay estimated nucleated cell counts. Only in-frame clones appear in the TCRdb table, and some are missing; sequencing was by immunoSEQ multiplex PCR. V, J and clone size derive from that table, while D and trimming were established from the DNA sequence. The top ten clones hold just over 0.55% of a sample with about 150,000 clones, around 80% of them seen once. The CDR3 is 13 amino acids. The V end was cut by 0 bases, the J end by 6 bases, with 5 bases between. Germline lookup yields CDR1 SGHTA and CDR2 FQGNSA. This TCR derives from a man aged 55 to 70 with acute or convalescent COVID-19. This chain connects TRBV7-2 to TRBJ2-2; D is unclear. The sequenced sample was peripheral blood. The DNA for the CDR3 is TGTGCCAGCAGCTTAGCCAGCGCCGGGGAGCTGTTTTTT. This sequence encodes CASSLASAGELFF.